This T cell receptor beta chain was recovered during a study of blood T cells in healthy people across ages. Each donor's blood draw was around 10 milliliters of peripheral blood. Combining a sample-barcoded 5' primer with a J-beta primer mix, a second PCR ran for roughly 7 to 12 cycles. TCRdb recomputed calls from the 5' RACE reads with MiXCR, one row per CDR3 protein. The sample records some 920,000 distinct CDR3 sequences, roughly 51% being singletons. Germline loops: CDR1 SGHTA, CDR2 FQGNSA. V lost 4 bases to trimming and J lost 3 bases, with 14 bases between them. CDR3 length: 15 residues. The sequence was collected from a woman aged 60-75 years in good health. V and J are TRBV7-2 and TRBJ2-3; D perhaps matches TRBD2 (6 bases). Sequenced: blood. In DNA, the CDR3 is TGTGCCAGCAGCTGGCGGGTAGCGGCTACAGATACGCAGTATTTT. This sequence encodes CASSWRVAATDTQYF.